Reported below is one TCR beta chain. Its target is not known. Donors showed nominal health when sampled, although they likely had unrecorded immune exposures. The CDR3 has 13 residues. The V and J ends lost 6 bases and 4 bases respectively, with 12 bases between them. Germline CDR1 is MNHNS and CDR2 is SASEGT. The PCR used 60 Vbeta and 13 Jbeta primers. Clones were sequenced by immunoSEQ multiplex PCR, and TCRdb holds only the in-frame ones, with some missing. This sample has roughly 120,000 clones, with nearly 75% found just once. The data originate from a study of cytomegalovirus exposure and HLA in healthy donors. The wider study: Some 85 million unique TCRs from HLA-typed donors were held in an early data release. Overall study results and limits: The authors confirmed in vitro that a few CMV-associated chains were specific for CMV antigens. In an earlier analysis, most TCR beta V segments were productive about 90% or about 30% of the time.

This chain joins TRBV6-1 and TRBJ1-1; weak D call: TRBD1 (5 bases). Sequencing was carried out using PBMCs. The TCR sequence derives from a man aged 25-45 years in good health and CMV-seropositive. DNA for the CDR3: TGTGCCAGCAGCCTCGGCGGGGGCACTGAAGCTTTCTTT. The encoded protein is CASSLGGGTEAFF.